This T cell receptor (beta chain) came from a study of shared clonotypes between healthy human individuals. Looking at the study overall: Aged between 18 and 49, the donors were a couple of women and three men.

Findings and caveats of the study: Clonotypes which were not shared had lower generation probabilities than clonotypes that all four donors shared.

Clones were read by immunoSEQ multiplex PCR, and TCRdb kept only the in-frame ones, dropping some. The table lists about 520,000 clones, 90% to 96% of them singletons, with about 0.068% in the top ten. V lost 0 bases and J 4 bases, leaving 15 bases between the germline ends. Per germline, CDR1 LGHNA and CDR2 YNFKEQ. This CDR3 spans 16 amino acids. A word on this clone: The antigen is undetermined.

The J gene is TRBJ1-2, the V gene TRBV4-2; TRBD1 is a possible D gene (5 bases). This clonotype was obtained from a woman aged 25-40 years in good health. The sample taken for sequencing was naive CD4+ T cells sorted from blood. The subset here: CD45RA+ positively selected. CDR3 residues: CASSQDFQGGSYGYTF. In DNA, the CDR3 is TGTGCCAGCAGCCAAGATTTCCAGGGCGGAAGCTATGGCTACACCTTC.